Listed here is a single TCR beta chain. These data are taken from a study of blood T cell repertoires in COVID-19. Study-wide context: Acute and convalescent COVID-19 specimens originated in the United States, Italy and Spain. Sources were T cells, B-cell-depleted T cells, or PBMCs; the material itself was cDNA or gDNA.

Repertoires were generated with immunoSEQ multiplex PCR, while TCRdb's copy carries only in-frame clones and drops some. Of fewer than 120,000 clones in the sample, 76% were seen once. CDR3 size: 14 residues. Trimming stripped 3 bases from V and 4 bases from J, with 13 bases between. CDR1 is LNHDA, CDR2 SQIVND, per germline (reference sequence). What was sequenced was peripheral blood. The source is a woman aged 80 or over with acute or convalescent COVID-19. This rearrangement joins TRBV19 to TRBJ2-7, with TRBD1 as a possible D gene (7 bases). CDR3 sequence: CASSISAGGYEQYF. For the CDR3, the DNA is TGTGCCAGTAGTATCTCGGCAGGGGGGTACGAGCAGTACTTC.